This record covers a single T cell receptor beta chain. The record originates from a study of T cells expressing NK-cell markers. About the research overall: Sorted CD3+CD56+NKG2C+, CD3+CD56+NKG2C- and CD3+CD56-NKG2C+ T cells supplied TCR beta repertoires.

The cDNA for TCR beta came from 5'RACE template switching with UMIs. With the 5' RACE reads reprocessed, TCRdb shows one record per CDR3 protein and no DNA. The sample holds 400,000 or so distinct CDR3 sequences. The CDR3 consists of 12 residues. The V gene's germline CDR1 is SQVTM and CDR2 ANQGSEA. This clonotype was obtained from a woman aged 50 to 60 in good health. Sequencing used blood T cells: a sorted CD56 or NKG2C T cell subset, CD4+ or CD8+ T cells, or bulk PBMC T cells (not recorded which). V gene TRBV29-1 combines with J gene TRBJ2-7; there is no DNA to check the TCRdb D call of TRBD1. The CDR3 sequence is CSAKTGDYEQYF.